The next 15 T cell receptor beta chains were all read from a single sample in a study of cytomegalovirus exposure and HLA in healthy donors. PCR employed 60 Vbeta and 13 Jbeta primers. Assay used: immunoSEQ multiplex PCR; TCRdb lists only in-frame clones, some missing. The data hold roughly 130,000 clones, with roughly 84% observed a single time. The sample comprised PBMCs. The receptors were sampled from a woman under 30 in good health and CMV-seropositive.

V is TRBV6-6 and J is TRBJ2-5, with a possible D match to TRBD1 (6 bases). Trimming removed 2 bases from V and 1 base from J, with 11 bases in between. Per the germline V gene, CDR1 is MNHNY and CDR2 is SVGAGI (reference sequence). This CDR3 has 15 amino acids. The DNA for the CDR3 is TGTGCCAGCAGTTACCTTGGACAGCCCCAAGAGACCCAGTACTTC. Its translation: CASSYLGQPQETQYF.

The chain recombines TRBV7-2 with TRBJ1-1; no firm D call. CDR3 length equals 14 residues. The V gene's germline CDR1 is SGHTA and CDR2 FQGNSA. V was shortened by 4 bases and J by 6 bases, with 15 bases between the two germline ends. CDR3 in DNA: TGTGCCAGCAGCTCACCCGGGGTTGGTGCTGAAGCTTTCTTT. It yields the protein CASSSPGVGAEAFF.

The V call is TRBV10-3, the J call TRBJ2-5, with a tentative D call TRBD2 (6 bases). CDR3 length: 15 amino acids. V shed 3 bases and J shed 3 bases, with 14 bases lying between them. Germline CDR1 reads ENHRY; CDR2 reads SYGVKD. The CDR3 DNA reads TGTGCCATCAGTGACGCTAGCGTCGGAAAAGAGACCCAGTACTTC. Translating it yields CAISDASVGKETQYF.

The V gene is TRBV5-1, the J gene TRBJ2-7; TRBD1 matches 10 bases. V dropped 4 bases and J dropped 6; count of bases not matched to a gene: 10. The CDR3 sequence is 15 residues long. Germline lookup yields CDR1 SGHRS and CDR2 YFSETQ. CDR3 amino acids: CASSAPGQGLPEQYF. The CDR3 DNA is TGCGCCAGCAGCGCCCCGGGACAGGGGCTCCCCGAGCAGTACTTC.

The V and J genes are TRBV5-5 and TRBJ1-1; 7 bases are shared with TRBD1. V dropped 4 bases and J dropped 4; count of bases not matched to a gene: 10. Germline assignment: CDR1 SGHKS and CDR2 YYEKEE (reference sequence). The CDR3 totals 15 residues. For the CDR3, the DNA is TGTGCCAGCAGCGTGTCACAGGGGATAACCACTGAAGCTTTCTTT. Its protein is CASSVSQGITTEAFF. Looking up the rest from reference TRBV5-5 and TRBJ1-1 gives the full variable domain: DAGVTQSPTHLIKTRGQQVTLRCSPISGHKSVSWYQQVLGQGPQFIFQYYEKEERGRGNFPDRFSARQFPNYSSELNVNALLLGDSALYLCASSVSQGITTEAFFGQGTRLTVV.

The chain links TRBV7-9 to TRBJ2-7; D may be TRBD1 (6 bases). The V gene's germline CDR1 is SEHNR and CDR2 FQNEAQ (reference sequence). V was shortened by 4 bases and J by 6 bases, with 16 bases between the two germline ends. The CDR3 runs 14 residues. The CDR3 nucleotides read TGTGCCAGCAGCTACACAGGGCCCTTTGGCGAGCAGTACTTC. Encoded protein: CASSYTGPFGEQYF.

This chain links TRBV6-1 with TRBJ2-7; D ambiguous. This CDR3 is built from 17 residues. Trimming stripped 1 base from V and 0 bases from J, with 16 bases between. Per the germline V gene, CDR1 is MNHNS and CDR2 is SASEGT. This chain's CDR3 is CASSEDVGGASSYEQYF. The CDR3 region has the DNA TGTGCCAGCAGTGAAGATGTCGGCGGCGCCAGCTCCTACGAGCAGTACTTC.

CDR3 in amino acids: CASSAPGQGPHNPYEQYF. For the CDR3, the DNA is TGTGCCAGCAGTGCGCCGGGACAGGGCCCCCACAACCCTTACGAGCAGTACTTC. This sequence joins TRBV25-1 and TRBJ2-7, with 9 nucleotides matching TRBD1. Trimming cost V 4 bases and J 4 bases; bases outside gene matches: 17. Germline CDR1 and CDR2: MGHDK and SYGVNS. This CDR3 spans 18 amino acids.

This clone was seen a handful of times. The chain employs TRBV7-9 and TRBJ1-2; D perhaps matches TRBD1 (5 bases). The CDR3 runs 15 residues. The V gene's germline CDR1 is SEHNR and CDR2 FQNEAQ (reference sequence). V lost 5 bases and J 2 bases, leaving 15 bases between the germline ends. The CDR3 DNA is TGTGCCAGCAGCCCGGGGGGGGTACCGAACTATGGCTACACCTTC. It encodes CASSPGGVPNYGYTF.

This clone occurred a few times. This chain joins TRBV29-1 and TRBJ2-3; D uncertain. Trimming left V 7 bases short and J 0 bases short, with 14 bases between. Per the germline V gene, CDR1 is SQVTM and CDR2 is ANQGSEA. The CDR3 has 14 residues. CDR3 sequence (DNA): TGCAGCGCCGAAACCCCCGGTAGCACAGATACGCAGTATTTT. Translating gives CSAETPGSTDTQYF.

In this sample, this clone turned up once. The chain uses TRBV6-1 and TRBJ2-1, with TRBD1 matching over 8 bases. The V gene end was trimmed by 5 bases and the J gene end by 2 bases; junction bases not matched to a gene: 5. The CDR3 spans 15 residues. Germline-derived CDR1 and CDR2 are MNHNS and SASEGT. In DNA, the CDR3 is TGTGCCAGCAGTCAGGACAGGGTAGCCTACAATGAGCAGTTCTTC. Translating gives CASSQDRVAYNEQFF.

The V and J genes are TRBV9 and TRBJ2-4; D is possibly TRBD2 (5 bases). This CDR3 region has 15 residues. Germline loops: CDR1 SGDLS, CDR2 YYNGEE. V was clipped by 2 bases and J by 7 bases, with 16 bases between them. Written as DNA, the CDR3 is TGTGCCAGCAGCGTGGGGTCCGGGAAAGAGAACATTCAGTACTTC. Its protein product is CASSVGSGKENIQYF. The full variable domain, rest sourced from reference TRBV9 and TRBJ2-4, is DSGVTQTPKHLITATGQRVTLRCSPRSGDLSVYWYQQSLDQGLQFLIQYYNGEERAKGNILERFSAQQFPDLHSELNLSSLELGDSALYFCASSVGSGKENIQYFGAGTRLSVL.

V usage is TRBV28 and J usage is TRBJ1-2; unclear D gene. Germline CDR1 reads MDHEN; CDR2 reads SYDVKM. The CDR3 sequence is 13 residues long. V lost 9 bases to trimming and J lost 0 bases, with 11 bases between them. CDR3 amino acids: CASSSLTNYGYTF. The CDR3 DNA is TGTGCCAGTTCTAGCTTGACTAACTATGGCTACACCTTC.

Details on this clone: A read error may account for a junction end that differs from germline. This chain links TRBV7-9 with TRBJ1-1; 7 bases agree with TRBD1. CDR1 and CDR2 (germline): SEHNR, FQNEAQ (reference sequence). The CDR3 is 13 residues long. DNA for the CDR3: TGTTCCAGCAGCCCACCAGGGGGCACTGAAGCTTTCTTT. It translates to CSSSPPGGTEAFF.

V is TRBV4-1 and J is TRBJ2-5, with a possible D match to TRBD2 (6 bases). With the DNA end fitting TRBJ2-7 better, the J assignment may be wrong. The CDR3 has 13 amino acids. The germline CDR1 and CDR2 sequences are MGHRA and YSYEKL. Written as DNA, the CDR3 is TGCGCCAGCAGCCAAACGGGACTTTACGAGCAGTACTTC. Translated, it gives CASSQTGLYEQYF.